The sequence of this T cell receptor (beta chain) was determined in a study of beta chain features in type 1 diabetes. Overall study context: Across every sample, roughly 100 million sorted cells were examined in total. Findings and limits, study-wide: All four CD4+ subsets of Type 1 diabetes patients contained TCRB CDR3s that were moderately but significantly shorter.

As to this clone: Its antigen remains unidentified.

The CDR3 is 17 amino acids. Germline V gene lookup returns CDR1 SGHAT and CDR2 FQNNGV. The V and J ends lost 5 bases and 2 bases, in that order; junction bases with no gene match: 12. cDNA synthesis used the whole RNA isolate, giving expressed TCRB sequences. Sequencing used immunoSEQ multiplex PCR; TCRdb keeps in-frame clones, though not all of them. This table holds 95,000 to 150,000 clones, about a sixth found once. The sample taken for sequencing was central memory CD4+ T cells from blood. V and J are TRBV11-2 and TRBJ2-1; 7 nucleotides match TRBD1. The source of this sequence is a man aged 30-40 years with type 1 diabetes. The CDR3 nucleotides read TGTGCCAGCAGCCCCAATGGACAGGCTGAAACCTACAATGAGCAGTTCTTC. This codes for CASSPNGQAETYNEQFF.